These 17 T cell receptor beta chains came from one sample sequenced in a study of CD4 T cells in relation to SARS-CoV-2 and coronaviruses. Libraries were prepared by immunoSEQ multiplex PCR; TCRdb keeps only in-frame clonotypes and omits some of them. The table lists more than 55,000 clones, about nine tenths of them singletons. Unexposed donor CD4+ T cells date from about 2011-2019, before the COVID-19 pandemic. Specimen: memory CD4+ T cells from PBMCs. These receptors all stem from a human donor in good health.

The genes are TRBV6-1 and TRBJ2-1, with D uncertain. The CDR3 totals 15 residues. Germline lookup yields CDR1 MNHNS and CDR2 SASEGT. Trimming cost V 2 bases and J 2 bases, with 10 bases left between them. The CDR3 DNA sequence: TGTGCCAGCAGTGAAAACCAGGCAGCCTACAATGAGCAGTTCTTC. Translating gives CASSENQAAYNEQFF.

With regard to this clone: Other nucleotide sequences in the sample specify the same CDR3. The CDR3 sequence is CASRPGQYSYEQYF. CDR3 sequence (DNA): TGTGCCAGCAGGCCAGGACAGTACTCCTACGAGCAGTACTTC. The chain links TRBV6-6 to TRBJ2-7; possibly TRBD1 for D (6 bases). Trimming left V 6 bases short and J 0 bases short, with 12 bases between. The CDR3 loop spans 14 amino acids. Germline values: CDR1 MNHNY, CDR2 SVGAGI (reference sequence).

The sample holds one count of this clone. The chain has TRBV24-1 and TRBJ2-1; no definite D call. This CDR3 is 15 amino acids long. The germline V and J ends were trimmed by 5 bases and 2 bases, with 12 bases remaining between them. The germline gives CDR1 KGHDR, CDR2 SFDVKD. The DNA of the CDR3 is TGTGCCACCAGTGCCCGAGTAACCCCCTACAATGAGCAGTTCTTC. Its protein is CATSARVTPYNEQFF.

V gene TRBV5-1 combines with J gene TRBJ2-1; TRBD1 might be the D (6 bases). The CDR3 runs to 16 residues. Trimming took off 0 bases at V and 4 bases at J, with 14 bases between the two ends. Per the germline V gene, CDR1 is SGHRS and CDR2 is YFSETQ. The DNA of the CDR3 is TGCGCCAGCAGCTTGGGGAATGGGGGCCCTTACAATGAGCAGTTCTTC. It encodes CASSLGNGGPYNEQFF.

The chain employs TRBV9 and TRBJ2-1; D possibly matches TRBD1 or TRBD2 (5 bases each). V lost 4 bases to trimming and J lost 3 bases, with 14 bases between them. Germline assignment: CDR1 SGDLS and CDR2 YYNGEE. CDR3 length: 15 amino acids. CDR3: CASSLNFGGYNEQFF. The CDR3 DNA is TGTGCCAGCAGCCTAAACTTTGGGGGCTACAATGAGCAGTTCTTC.

This chain links TRBV18 with TRBJ2-3, with D perhaps assigned TRBD1 or TRBD2 (6 bases each). The CDR3 spans 16 residues. Germline loops: CDR1 KGHSH, CDR2 LQKENI. Trimming pared 6 bases from V and 2 bases from J, leaving 18 bases between. The CDR3 spells CASSPEGGASTDTQYF. The CDR3 DNA reads as TGTGCCAGCTCCCCGGAGGGGGGCGCTTCCACAGATACGCAGTATTTT.

The chain joins TRBV12-3 or TRBV12-4 to TRBJ1-1; D gene uncertain. The ends were cut back, 6 bases at V and 1 base at J, with 3 bases in the middle. The CDR3 runs to 11 residues. The CDR3 here is CASRGNTEAFF. In DNA form, the CDR3 reads TGTGCCAGCAGGGGGAACACTGAAGCTTTCTTT.

The chain joins TRBV10-3 to TRBJ2-1; D might be TRBD1 (5 bases). CDR1 is ENHRY, CDR2 SYGVKD, per germline. Trimming shortened V by 2 bases and J by 4 bases, and 9 bases separated the two germline ends. CDR3 size: 14 residues. The CDR3 protein is CAISEPTGYNEQFF. The CDR3 region has the DNA TGTGCCATCAGTGAGCCCACAGGTTACAATGAGCAGTTCTTC.

This clone was recorded only once. This chain connects TRBV4-1 to TRBJ2-3; D is perhaps TRBD2 (5 bases). Germline V lookup: CDR1 MGHRA, CDR2 YSYEKL. The CDR3 runs to 19 residues. Deletions cut 1 base from V and 7 bases from J, with 27 bases between. CDR3 sequence reads: CASSQARPAGTGAANTQYF. The CDR3 region has the DNA TGCGCCAGCAGCCAAGCCCGACCGGCGGGCACCGGTGCGGCTAATACGCAGTATTTT.

V gene TRBV19 combines with J gene TRBJ2-2, with D tentatively TRBD1 (5 bases). There are 14 residues in the CDR3. V was shortened by 8 bases and J by 0 bases, with 10 bases between the two germline ends. Germline V gene data show CDR1 as LNHDA and CDR2 as SQIVND (reference sequence). In nucleotides, the CDR3 is TGTGCCAGTCTAAAGACAGCGAACACCGGGGAGCTGTTTTTT. This gives the protein CASLKTANTGELFF. Full variable domain (outside the CDR3, taken from reference TRBV19 and TRBJ2-2): DGGITQSPKYLFRKEGQNVTLSCEQNLNHDAMYWYRQDPGQGLRLIYYSQIVNDFQKGDIAEGYSVSREKKESFPLTVTSAQKNPTAFYLCASLKTANTGELFFGEGSRLTVL.

V and J are TRBV19 and TRBJ2-3; 10 bases are a match to TRBD2. The CDR3 runs 15 residues. From germline, CDR1 is LNHDA and CDR2 SQIVND (reference sequence). V trimming: 4 bases; J trimming: 5 bases; junction bases outside the gene matches: 6. The CDR3 DNA sequence: TGTGCCAGTAGTACATTAGCGGGAGGCGGAGATACGCAGTATTTT. As protein: CASSTLAGGGDTQYF.

The rearrangement links TRBV5-1 to TRBJ2-1; D unresolved. The length of the CDR3 is 15 residues. Germline CDR1 reads SGHRS; CDR2 reads YFSETQ. Trimming removed 0 bases at V and 2 bases at J, with 9 bases between. The CDR3 nucleotides read TGCGCCAGCAGCTTGGAGCCAGCTACCTACAATGAGCAGTTCTTC. This encodes CASSLEPATYNEQFF.

The CDR3 bases are TGTGCCAGCAGCCCCCTAGCGGGACGACACGAGCAGTACTTC. Its protein product is CASSPLAGRHEQYF. The V and J genes are TRBV11-2 and TRBJ2-7; 9 nucleotides align to TRBD2. V lost 5 bases and J lost 5; bases outside the gene matches: 7. The CDR3 has 14 residues. In germline, CDR1 is SGHAT, CDR2 FQNNGV.

In this sample, this clone turned up a few times. The rearrangement joins TRBV6-5 to TRBJ2-3, with 14 bases that match TRBD2. The CDR3 has 14 residues. The junction had 8 bases not matched to a gene; V was cut back by 6 bases and J by 12 bases. The germline gives CDR1 MNHEY, CDR2 SVGAGI. CDR3 nucleotide sequence: TGTGCCAGCAGCCCAGGGACTAGCGGGAGAATTCAGTATTTT. It encodes CASSPGTSGRIQYF.

The chain recombines TRBV2 with TRBJ2-2; D unresolved. Germline CDR1 and CDR2: SNHLY and FYNNEI. The germline V and J ends were trimmed by 5 bases and 1 base, with 5 bases remaining between them. The CDR3 has 13 residues. CDR3 protein: CASSLENTGELFF. In nucleotides, the CDR3 is TGTGCCAGCAGTCTTGAGAACACCGGGGAGCTGTTTTTT.

The genes are TRBV7-9 and TRBJ2-7, with unresolved D. CDR1 and CDR2 (germline): SEHNR, FQNEAQ (reference sequence). The CDR3 length is 14 residues. Trimming took off 5 bases at V and 5 bases at J, with 16 bases between the two ends. In nucleotides, the CDR3 is TGTGCCAGCAGCCAGGATTCGGGCGTCCACGAGCAGTACTTC. Amino acids: CASSQDSGVHEQYF.

The chain has TRBV4-2 and TRBJ1-3; D is unresolved. This CDR3 region has 15 residues. Germline CDR1 LGHNA, CDR2 YNFKEQ. V lost 0 bases and J lost 0, with 6 bases in between. The CDR3: CASSQDSFSGNTIYF. In DNA, the CDR3 is TGTGCCAGCAGCCAAGACTCATTCTCTGGAAACACCATATATTTT.